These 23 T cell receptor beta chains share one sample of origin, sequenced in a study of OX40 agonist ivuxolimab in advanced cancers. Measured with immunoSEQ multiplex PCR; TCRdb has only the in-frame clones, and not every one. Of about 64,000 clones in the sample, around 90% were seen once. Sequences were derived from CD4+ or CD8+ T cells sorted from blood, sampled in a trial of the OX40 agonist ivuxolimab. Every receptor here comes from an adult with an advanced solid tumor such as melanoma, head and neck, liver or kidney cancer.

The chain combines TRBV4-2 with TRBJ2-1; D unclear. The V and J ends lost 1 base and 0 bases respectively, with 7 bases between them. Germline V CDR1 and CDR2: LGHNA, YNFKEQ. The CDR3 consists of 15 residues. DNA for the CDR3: TGTGCCAGCAGCCAAGGCTTTAGCTCCTACAATGAGCAGTTCTTC. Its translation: CASSQGFSSYNEQFF.

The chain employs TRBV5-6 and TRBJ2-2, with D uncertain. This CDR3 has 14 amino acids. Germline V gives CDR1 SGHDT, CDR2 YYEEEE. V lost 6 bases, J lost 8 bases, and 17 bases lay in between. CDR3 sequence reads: CASTSVQTPGELFF. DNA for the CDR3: TGTGCCAGCACCTCGGTACAAACACCGGGGGAGCTGTTTTTT. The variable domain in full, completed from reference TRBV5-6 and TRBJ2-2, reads DAGVTQSPTHLIKTRGQQVTLRCSPKSGHDTVSWYQQALGQGPQFIFQYYEEEERQRGNFPDRFSGHQFPNYSSELNVNALLLGDSALYLCASTSVQTPGELFFGEGSRLTVL.

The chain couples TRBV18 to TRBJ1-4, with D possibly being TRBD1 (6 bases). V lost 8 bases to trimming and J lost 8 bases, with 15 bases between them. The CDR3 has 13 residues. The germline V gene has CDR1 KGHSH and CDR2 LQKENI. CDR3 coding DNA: TGTGCCAGCCGCGGGGGGGCGCAGGAAAAACTGTTTTTT. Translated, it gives CASRGGAQEKLFF.

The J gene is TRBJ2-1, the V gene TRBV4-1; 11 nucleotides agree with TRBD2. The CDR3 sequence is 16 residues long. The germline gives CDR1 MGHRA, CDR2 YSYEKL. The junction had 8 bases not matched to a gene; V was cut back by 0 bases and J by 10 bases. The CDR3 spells CASSQDPSGRSREQFF. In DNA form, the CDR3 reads TGCGCCAGCAGCCAAGACCCTAGCGGGAGGTCTAGGGAGCAGTTCTTC.

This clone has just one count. The CDR3 DNA sequence: TGTGCCAGCTCACCAAGGGAAGAGGGCACTGAAGCTTTCTTT. Its protein is CASSPREEGTEAFF. This chain links TRBV18 with TRBJ1-1; D is uncertain. Trimming cost V 2 bases and J 4 bases, with 11 bases left between them. Germline V gene sequence: CDR1 KGHSH, CDR2 LQKENI. The CDR3 sequence is 14 residues long.

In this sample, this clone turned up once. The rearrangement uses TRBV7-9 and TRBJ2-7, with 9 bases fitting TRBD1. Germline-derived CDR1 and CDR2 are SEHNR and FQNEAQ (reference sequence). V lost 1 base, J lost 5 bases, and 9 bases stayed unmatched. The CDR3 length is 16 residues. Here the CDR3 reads CASSLGFRQGVDEQYF. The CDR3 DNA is TGTGCCAGCAGCTTAGGGTTCCGACAGGGGGTCGACGAGCAGTACTTC.

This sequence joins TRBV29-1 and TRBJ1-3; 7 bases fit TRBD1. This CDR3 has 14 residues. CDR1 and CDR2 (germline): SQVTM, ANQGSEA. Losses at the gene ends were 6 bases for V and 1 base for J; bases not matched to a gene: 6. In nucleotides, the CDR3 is TGCAGCGTGGGAACGACAGGGTCTGGAAACACCATATATTTT. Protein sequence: CSVGTTGSGNTIYF.

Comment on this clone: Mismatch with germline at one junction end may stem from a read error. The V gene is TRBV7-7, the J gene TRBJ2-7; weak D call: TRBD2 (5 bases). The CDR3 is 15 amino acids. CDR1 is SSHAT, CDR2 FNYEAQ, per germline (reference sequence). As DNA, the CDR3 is TGTGCTAGCAGCCCCTCGCTCGGGAAGCCCTACGAGCAGTACTTC. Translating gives CASSPSLGKPYEQYF.

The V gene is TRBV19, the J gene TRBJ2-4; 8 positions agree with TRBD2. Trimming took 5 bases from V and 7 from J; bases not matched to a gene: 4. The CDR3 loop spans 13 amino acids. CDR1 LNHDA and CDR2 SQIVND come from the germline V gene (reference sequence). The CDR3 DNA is TGTGCCAGTAGTCTACGGGAGGGGAACATTCAGTACTTC. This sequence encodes CASSLREGNIQYF.

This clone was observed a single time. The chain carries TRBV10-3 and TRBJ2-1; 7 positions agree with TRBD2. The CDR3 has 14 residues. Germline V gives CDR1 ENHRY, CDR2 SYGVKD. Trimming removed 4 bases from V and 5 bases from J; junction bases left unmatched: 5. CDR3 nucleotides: TGTGCCATCAGTGGTCTAGCGGTTAACAATGAGCAGTTCTTC. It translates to CAISGLAVNNEQFF.

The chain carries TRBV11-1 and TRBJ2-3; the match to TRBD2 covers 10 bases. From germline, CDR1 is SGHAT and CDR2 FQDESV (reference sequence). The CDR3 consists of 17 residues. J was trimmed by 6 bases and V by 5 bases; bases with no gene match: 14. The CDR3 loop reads CASSPREIAGGGDTQYF. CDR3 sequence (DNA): TGTGCCAGCAGCCCACGCGAGATAGCGGGAGGAGGGGATACGCAGTATTTT. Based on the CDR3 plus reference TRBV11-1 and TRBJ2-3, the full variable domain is EAEVAQSPRYKITEKSQAVAFWCDPISGHATLYWYRQILGQGPELLVQFQDESVVDDSQLPKDRFSAERLKGVDSTLKIQPAELGDSAMYLCASSPREIAGGGDTQYFGPGTRLTVL.

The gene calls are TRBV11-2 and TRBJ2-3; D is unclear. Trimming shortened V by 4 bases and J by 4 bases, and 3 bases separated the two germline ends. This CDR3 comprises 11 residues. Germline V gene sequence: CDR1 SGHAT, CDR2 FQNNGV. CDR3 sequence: CASSSSDTQYF. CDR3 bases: TGTGCCAGCAGCTCGTCAGATACGCAGTATTTT.

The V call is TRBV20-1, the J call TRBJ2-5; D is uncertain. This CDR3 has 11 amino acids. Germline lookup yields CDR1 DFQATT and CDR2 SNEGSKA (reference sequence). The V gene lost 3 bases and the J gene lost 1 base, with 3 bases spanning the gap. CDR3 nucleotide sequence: TGCAGTGCTAGGATCCAAGAGACCCAGTACTTC. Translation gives CSARIQETQYF.

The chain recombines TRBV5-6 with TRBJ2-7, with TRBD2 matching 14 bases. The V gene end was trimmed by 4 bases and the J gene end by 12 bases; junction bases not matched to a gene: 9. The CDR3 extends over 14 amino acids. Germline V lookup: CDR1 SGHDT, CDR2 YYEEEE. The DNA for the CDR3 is TGTGCCAGCAGCACCGGGACTAGCGGGAGTCTTCCGTACTTC. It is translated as CASSTGTSGSLPYF.

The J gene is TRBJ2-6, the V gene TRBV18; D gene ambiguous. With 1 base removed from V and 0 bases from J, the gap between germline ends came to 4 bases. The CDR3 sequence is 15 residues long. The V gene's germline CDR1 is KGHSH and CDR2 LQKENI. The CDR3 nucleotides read TGTGCCAGCTCACCACGGGTCTCTGGGGCCAACGTCCTGACTTTC. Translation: CASSPRVSGANVLTF.

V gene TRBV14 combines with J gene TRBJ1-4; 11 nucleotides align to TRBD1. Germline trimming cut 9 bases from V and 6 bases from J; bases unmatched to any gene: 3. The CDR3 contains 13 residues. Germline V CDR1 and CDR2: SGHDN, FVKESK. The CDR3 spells CASGQGADEKLFF. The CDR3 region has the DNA TGTGCCAGTGGACAGGGGGCGGATGAAAAACTGTTTTTT.

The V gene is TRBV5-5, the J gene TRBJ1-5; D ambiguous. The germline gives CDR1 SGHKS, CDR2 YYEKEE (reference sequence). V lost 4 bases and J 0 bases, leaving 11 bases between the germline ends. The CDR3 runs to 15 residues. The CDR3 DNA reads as TGTGCCAGCAGCGGCGGGGTCTATAGCAATCAGCCCCAGCATTTT. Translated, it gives CASSGGVYSNQPQHF.

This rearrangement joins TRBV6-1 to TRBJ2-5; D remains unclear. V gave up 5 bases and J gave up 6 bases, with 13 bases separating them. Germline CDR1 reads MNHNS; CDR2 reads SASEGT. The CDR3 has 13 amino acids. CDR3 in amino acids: CASSPALGQTQYF. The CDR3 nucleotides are TGTGCCAGCAGTCCAGCGCTCGGGCAGACCCAGTACTTC.

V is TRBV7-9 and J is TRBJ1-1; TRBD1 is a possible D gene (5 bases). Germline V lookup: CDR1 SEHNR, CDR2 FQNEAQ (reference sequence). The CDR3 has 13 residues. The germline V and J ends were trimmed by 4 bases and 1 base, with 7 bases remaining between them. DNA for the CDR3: TGTGCCAGCAGCTGGGGCCAGAACACTGAAGCTTTCTTT. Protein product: CASSWGQNTEAFF.

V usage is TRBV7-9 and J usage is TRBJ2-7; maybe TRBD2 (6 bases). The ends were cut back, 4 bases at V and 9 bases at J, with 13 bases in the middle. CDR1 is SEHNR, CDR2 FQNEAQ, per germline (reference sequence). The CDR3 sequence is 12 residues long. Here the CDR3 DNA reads TGTGCCAGCAGCTCGGGACTCCTTCGGCAGTACTTC. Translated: CASSSGLLRQYF.

The chain's CDR3 is CASSPEGGDNQPQHF. CDR3 coding DNA: TGCGCCAGCAGCCCGGAGGGGGGGGACAATCAGCCCCAGCATTTT. The rearrangement joins TRBV5-1 to TRBJ1-5, with D perhaps TRBD1 (6 bases). Trimming took off 4 bases at V and 3 bases at J, with 14 bases between the two ends. The germline CDR1 and CDR2 sequences are SGHRS and YFSETQ. The CDR3 consists of 15 residues.

CDR3 bases: TGTGCCAGCACTCAGACAGGGATGAACACTGAAGCTTTCTTT. Amino acid sequence: CASTQTGMNTEAFF. The chain is built from TRBV28 and TRBJ1-1; 7 nucleotides match TRBD1. The CDR3 totals 14 residues. The germline V gene has CDR1 MDHEN and CDR2 SYDVKM. Unmatched junction bases numbered 5, after V lost 7 bases and J lost 0 bases. Together with reference TRBV28 and TRBJ1-1, the CDR3 gives the full variable domain: DVKVTQSSRYLVKRTGEKVFLECVQDMDHENMFWYRQDPGLGLRLIYFSYDVKMKEKGDIPEGYSVSREKKERFSLILESASTNQTSMYLCASTQTGMNTEAFFGQGTRLTVV.

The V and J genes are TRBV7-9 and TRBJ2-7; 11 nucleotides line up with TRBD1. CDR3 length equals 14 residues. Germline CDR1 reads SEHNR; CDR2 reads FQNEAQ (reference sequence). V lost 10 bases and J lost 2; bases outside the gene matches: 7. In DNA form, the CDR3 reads TGTGCCACCCGACCGGGACAGGGGGCCTACGAGCAGTACTTC. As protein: CATRPGQGAYEQYF.